This is a list of T cell receptor beta chains from one sample in a study of CD8 T cells in ankylosing spondylitis. Using its own MiXCR run on the 5' RACE reads, TCRdb lists one record per CDR3 protein. In the table there are 250,000 to 350,000 distinct CDR3 sequences, roughly 20% of which are singletons. The specimen was blood, either unsorted or a sorted T cell fraction (not recorded which). Every receptor here comes from a male donor with ankylosing spondylitis or in good health (not recorded which). Both conserved end residues are trimmed from each CDR3. The order of the fields is CDR3 protein, CDR3 length, V gene, J gene, D gene. The D gene is left open where the match is weak.

cdr3_aa: ASSGQGIGDTQY
cdr3_length: 12
v_call: TRBV12-3/TRBV12-4
j_call: TRBJ2-3
d_call: TRBD1

cdr3_aa: AISGTVLNEKLF
cdr3_length: 12
v_call: TRBV10-3
j_call: TRBJ1-4
d_call: -

cdr3_aa: ASSPGAWEQF
cdr3_length: 10
v_call: TRBV12-3/TRBV12-4
j_call: TRBJ2-1
d_call: -

cdr3_aa: ASSFGGTVGGELF
cdr3_length: 13
v_call: TRBV27
j_call: TRBJ2-2
d_call: -

cdr3_aa: ATSRGQGRETQY
cdr3_length: 12
v_call: TRBV15
j_call: TRBJ2-5
d_call: TRBD1

cdr3_aa: ASKGGAEAF
cdr3_length: 9
v_call: TRBV19
j_call: TRBJ1-1
d_call: -

cdr3_aa: ASSSRARTGGLGNTIY
cdr3_length: 16
v_call: TRBV13
j_call: TRBJ1-3
d_call: TRBD1

cdr3_aa: ASSEARATGELF
cdr3_length: 12
v_call: TRBV2
j_call: TRBJ2-2
d_call: -

cdr3_aa: AISESVLAGLKTQY
cdr3_length: 14
v_call: TRBV10-3
j_call: TRBJ2-5
d_call: TRBD2

cdr3_aa: ASSLTDRGDTEAF
cdr3_length: 13
v_call: TRBV7-3
j_call: TRBJ1-1
d_call: TRBD1

cdr3_aa: ASSQEGTFNRIQY
cdr3_length: 13
v_call: TRBV4-1
j_call: TRBJ2-5
d_call: -

cdr3_aa: SASRLQETQY
cdr3_length: 10
v_call: TRBV20-1
j_call: TRBJ2-5
d_call: -

cdr3_aa: ASRQGEGFPDSTPLH
cdr3_length: 15
v_call: TRBV6-1
j_call: TRBJ1-6
d_call: -

cdr3_aa: ASSLRPLGGRSDTQY
cdr3_length: 15
v_call: TRBV28
j_call: TRBJ2-3
d_call: TRBD1

cdr3_aa: ASSPWDTTNYGYT
cdr3_length: 13
v_call: TRBV9
j_call: TRBJ1-2
d_call: -

cdr3_aa: SAQAYKFTRIYNEQF
cdr3_length: 15
v_call: TRBV20-1
j_call: TRBJ2-1
d_call: -

cdr3_aa: ASSQEGTLGNEQF
cdr3_length: 13
v_call: TRBV4-1
j_call: TRBJ2-1
d_call: -

cdr3_aa: SASRLGRTTTDTQY
cdr3_length: 14
v_call: TRBV20-1
j_call: TRBJ2-3
d_call: -

cdr3_aa: ASSVGQQVGGHTQY
cdr3_length: 14
v_call: TRBV7-6
j_call: TRBJ2-3
d_call: -

cdr3_aa: SATPRDGFSGNTIY
cdr3_length: 14
v_call: TRBV20-1
j_call: TRBJ1-3
d_call: -

cdr3_aa: ASSPSRGSTDTQY
cdr3_length: 13
v_call: TRBV4-2
j_call: TRBJ2-3
d_call: TRBD2

cdr3_aa: ASSEGTSNEQF
cdr3_length: 11
v_call: TRBV28
j_call: TRBJ2-1
d_call: TRBD2

cdr3_aa: ASSLAGDNTEAF
cdr3_length: 12
v_call: TRBV5-1
j_call: TRBJ1-1
d_call: -

cdr3_aa: ASSLDYRGQTTDTQY
cdr3_length: 15
v_call: TRBV11-2
j_call: TRBJ2-3
d_call: TRBD1

cdr3_aa: ASSSLWTRTYNEQF
cdr3_length: 14
v_call: TRBV11-2
j_call: TRBJ2-1
d_call: -

cdr3_aa: ASSPPSAGDYNEQF
cdr3_length: 14
v_call: TRBV6-1
j_call: TRBJ2-1
d_call: TRBD2

cdr3_aa: ASSLQETTGELF
cdr3_length: 12
v_call: TRBV12-3/TRBV12-4
j_call: TRBJ2-2
d_call: -

cdr3_aa: ASKGVNTGELF
cdr3_length: 11
v_call: TRBV25-1
j_call: TRBJ2-2
d_call: -

cdr3_aa: ASSEITGANTEAF
cdr3_length: 13
v_call: TRBV5-1
j_call: TRBJ1-1
d_call: TRBD1

cdr3_aa: ASSLDQLPGPGNTIY
cdr3_length: 15
v_call: TRBV5-1
j_call: TRBJ1-3
d_call: -

cdr3_aa: ASSPQRTSEAF
cdr3_length: 11
v_call: TRBV18
j_call: TRBJ1-1
d_call: -

cdr3_aa: ASSFGGLRGDTQY
cdr3_length: 13
v_call: TRBV12-3/TRBV12-4
j_call: TRBJ2-3
d_call: -

cdr3_aa: ASSLTVPGLLQETQY
cdr3_length: 15
v_call: TRBV5-1
j_call: TRBJ2-5
d_call: TRBD2

cdr3_aa: ASSSPGGPPSPLH
cdr3_length: 13
v_call: TRBV9
j_call: TRBJ1-6
d_call: -

cdr3_aa: ASSQDDRTTEAF
cdr3_length: 12
v_call: TRBV3-1
j_call: TRBJ1-1
d_call: -

cdr3_aa: ASRVSEANTEAF
cdr3_length: 12
v_call: TRBV6-1
j_call: TRBJ1-1
d_call: -

cdr3_aa: ASSLGLAGSNEQF
cdr3_length: 13
v_call: TRBV5-5
j_call: TRBJ2-1
d_call: TRBD2

cdr3_aa: ASSQGPGDNSPLH
cdr3_length: 13
v_call: TRBV14
j_call: TRBJ1-6
d_call: -

cdr3_aa: ASSLIGGGGNTIY
cdr3_length: 13
v_call: TRBV5-1
j_call: TRBJ1-3
d_call: -

cdr3_aa: ASSSGLTNTEAF
cdr3_length: 12
v_call: TRBV5-1
j_call: TRBJ1-1
d_call: -

cdr3_aa: ASSYTLTTASGSWNEQF
cdr3_length: 17
v_call: TRBV6-5
j_call: TRBJ2-1
d_call: TRBD2

cdr3_aa: SVAGQINTEAF
cdr3_length: 11
v_call: TRBV29-1
j_call: TRBJ1-1
d_call: -

cdr3_aa: ASSLGVPGPWSYGYT
cdr3_length: 15
v_call: TRBV5-1
j_call: TRBJ1-2
d_call: -

cdr3_aa: ASSELARVIGGVNTDTQY
cdr3_length: 18
v_call: TRBV6-1
j_call: TRBJ2-3
d_call: -

cdr3_aa: ASSGVGDTEAF
cdr3_length: 11
v_call: TRBV9
j_call: TRBJ1-1
d_call: -

cdr3_aa: ASSYSTRISYNSPLH
cdr3_length: 15
v_call: TRBV6-5
j_call: TRBJ1-6
d_call: -